This TCR beta chain comes out of a study of blood T cell repertoires in COVID-19. Here immunoSEQ multiplex PCR was the method, and the copy in TCRdb shows in-frame clones only, minus some. The sample yields 90,000 to 130,000 clones, around four fifths seen once. J gave up 0 bases and V 10 bases, and 13 bases lay outside the gene matches. This CDR3 is built from 16 residues. The germline V gene encodes CDR1 LNHDA and CDR2 SQIVND (reference sequence). The specimen sequenced was peripheral blood. The chain uses TRBV19 and TRBJ2-5; 8 nucleotides align to TRBD2. This clonotype was sampled from a woman aged 55-69 years with acute or convalescent COVID-19. The CDR3 loop is CAIARWGAGDQETQYF. CDR3 DNA sequence: TGTGCCATCGCCAGGTGGGGAGCGGGGGACCAAGAGACCCAGTACTTC.